This TCR beta chain was identified in a study of blood T cell repertoires in COVID-19. The protocol was immunoSEQ multiplex PCR, while the TCRdb copy is restricted to in-frame clones and leaves out a portion. The sample has approximately 99,000 clones, over 80% seen once. CDR1 MDHEN and CDR2 SYDVKM come from the germline V gene. The CDR3 loop spans 15 amino acids. Deletions cut 5 bases from V and 3 bases from J, with 16 bases between. The chain employs TRBV28 and TRBJ1-1; tentatively, D is TRBD1 (6 bases). Sequencing input: peripheral blood. The clonotype originates from a man aged 70-80 years with active or convalescent COVID-19. CDR3 in amino acids: CASSPGGQGHTEAFF. CDR3 sequence (DNA): TGTGCCAGCAGTCCGGGGGGCCAGGGGCACACTGAAGCTTTCTTT.